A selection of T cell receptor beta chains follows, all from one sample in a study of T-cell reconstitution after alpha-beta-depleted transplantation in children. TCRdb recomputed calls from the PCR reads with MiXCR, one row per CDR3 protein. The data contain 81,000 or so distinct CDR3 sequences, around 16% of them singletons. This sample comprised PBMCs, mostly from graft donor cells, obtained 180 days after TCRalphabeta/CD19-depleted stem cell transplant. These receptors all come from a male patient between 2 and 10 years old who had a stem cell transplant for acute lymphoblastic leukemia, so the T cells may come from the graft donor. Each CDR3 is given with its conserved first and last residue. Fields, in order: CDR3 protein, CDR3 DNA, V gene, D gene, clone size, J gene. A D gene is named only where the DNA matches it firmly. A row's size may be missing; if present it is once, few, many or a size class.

cdr3_aa: CSVVLNTEAFF
cdr3_nt: TGCAGCGTTGTGTTAAACACTGAAGCTTTCTTT
v_call: TRBV29-1
d_call: NA
clone_size: many
j_call: TRBJ1-1

cdr3_aa: CASSLGIWGHNEQFF
cdr3_nt: TGTGCCAGCAGCTTGGGGATTTGGGGACACAATGAGCAGTTCTTC
v_call: TRBV5-5
d_call: NA
clone_size: NA
j_call: TRBJ2-1

cdr3_aa: CASSPTTGGPYEQYF
cdr3_nt: TGTGCCAGCTCACCGACGACAGGGGGCCCCTACGAGCAGTACTTC
v_call: TRBV18
d_call: TRBD1
clone_size: once
j_call: TRBJ2-7

cdr3_aa: CASSWLAGLNEQFF
cdr3_nt: TGTGCCAGCAGCTGGCTAGCGGGGCTGAATGAGCAGTTCTTC
v_call: TRBV5-4
d_call: TRBD2
clone_size: NA
j_call: TRBJ2-1

cdr3_aa: CASTDRWPPNYGYTF
cdr3_nt: TGTGCCAGCACAGACAGGTGGCCCCCCAACTATGGCTACACCTTC
v_call: TRBV12-3/TRBV12-4
d_call: NA
clone_size: few
j_call: TRBJ1-2

cdr3_aa: CASSRGRGTPNTDTQYF
cdr3_nt: TGTGCCAGTAGTAGAGGCCGCGGGACTCCCAACACAGATACGCAGTATTTT
v_call: TRBV19
d_call: NA
clone_size: NA
j_call: TRBJ2-3

cdr3_aa: CCARVPAGAFSTDTQYF
cdr3_nt: TGCTGTGCTAGAGTTCCAGCGGGGGCTTTTAGCACAGATACGCAGTATTTT
v_call: TRBV20-1
d_call: TRBD2
clone_size: NA
j_call: TRBJ2-3

cdr3_aa: CSAPTDGGFNQPQHF
cdr3_nt: TGCAGTGCTCCCACCGACGGAGGGTTCAATCAGCCCCAGCATTTT
v_call: TRBV20-1
d_call: NA
clone_size: many
j_call: TRBJ1-5

cdr3_aa: CASSFDIDTDTQYF
cdr3_nt: TGTGCCAGCAGCTTCGACATTGACACAGATACGCAGTATTTT
v_call: TRBV7-2
d_call: NA
clone_size: few
j_call: TRBJ2-3

cdr3_aa: CASSPGPGELFF
cdr3_nt: TGCGCCAGCAGCCCGGGCCCCGGGGAGCTGTTTTTT
v_call: TRBV5-1
d_call: NA
clone_size: NA
j_call: TRBJ2-2

cdr3_aa: CAIRPGGSSYNEQFF
cdr3_nt: TGTGCCATCAGACCGGGCGGGTCTTCCTACAATGAGCAGTTCTTC
v_call: TRBV10-3
d_call: NA
clone_size: NA
j_call: TRBJ2-1

cdr3_aa: CASSFSGGSSYNEQFF
cdr3_nt: TGCGCCAGCAGCTTTAGTGGGGGCTCGTCCTACAATGAGCAGTTCTTC
v_call: TRBV5-1
d_call: NA
clone_size: NA
j_call: TRBJ2-1

cdr3_aa: CASSQTVQGPKSQPQHF
cdr3_nt: TGTGCCAGCAGCCAAACGGTACAGGGTCCCAAAAGTCAGCCCCAGCATTTT
v_call: TRBV7-2
d_call: NA
clone_size: NA
j_call: TRBJ1-5

cdr3_aa: CSARSTAAGQGVGTQYF
cdr3_nt: TGCAGTGCTAGATCAACCGCCGCGGGCCAAGGAGTAGGTACGCAGTATTTT
v_call: TRBV20-1
d_call: NA
clone_size: NA
j_call: TRBJ2-3

cdr3_aa: CSARRPGTGRYNEQFF
cdr3_nt: TGCAGTGCTAGACGCCCCGGGACAGGGCGCTACAATGAGCAGTTCTTC
v_call: TRBV20-1
d_call: TRBD1
clone_size: NA
j_call: TRBJ2-1

cdr3_aa: CSASGSLSSYNEQFF
cdr3_nt: TGCAGTGCAAGCGGTAGTTTGAGCTCCTACAATGAGCAGTTCTTC
v_call: TRBV20-1
d_call: NA
clone_size: few
j_call: TRBJ2-1

cdr3_aa: CATSDSSLLETQYF
cdr3_nt: TGTGCCACCAGTGATTCCAGTCTGCTCGAGACCCAGTACTTC
v_call: TRBV24-1
d_call: NA
clone_size: few
j_call: TRBJ2-5

cdr3_aa: CASSAEQGGVTNEKLFF
cdr3_nt: TGTGCCAGCAGTGCAGAACAGGGAGGAGTAACTAATGAAAAACTGTTTTTT
v_call: TRBV28
d_call: NA
clone_size: NA
j_call: TRBJ1-4

cdr3_aa: CASRAGTGTGNTIYF
cdr3_nt: TGCGCCAGCAGGGCCGGGACAGGGACAGGAAACACCATATATTTT
v_call: TRBV5-1
d_call: TRBD1
clone_size: many
j_call: TRBJ1-3

cdr3_aa: CASSPRVLWYEQYF
cdr3_nt: TGTGCCAGCTCACCGAGGGTCCTCTGGTACGAGCAGTACTTC
v_call: TRBV18
d_call: NA
clone_size: many
j_call: TRBJ2-7

cdr3_aa: CASSRSLNTGELFF
cdr3_nt: TGCGCCAGCAGCCGGTCCTTGAACACCGGGGAGCTGTTTTTT
v_call: TRBV5-1
d_call: NA
clone_size: NA
j_call: TRBJ2-2

cdr3_aa: CASSPFEGTNTEAFF
cdr3_nt: TGTGCCAGCAGCCCCTTCGAGGGGACGAACACTGAAGCTTTCTTT
v_call: TRBV7-6
d_call: NA
clone_size: NA
j_call: TRBJ1-1

cdr3_aa: CASSLGRGGNYNEQFF
cdr3_nt: TGTGCCAGCAGCTTAGGTCGCGGGGGGAACTACAATGAGCAGTTCTTC
v_call: TRBV7-9
d_call: TRBD2
clone_size: NA
j_call: TRBJ2-1

cdr3_aa: CAIAGRYEQYF
cdr3_nt: TGTGCCATTGCCGGTCGGTACGAGCAGTACTTC
v_call: TRBV10-3
d_call: NA
clone_size: NA
j_call: TRBJ2-7

cdr3_aa: CASSPPGRLNTGELFF
cdr3_nt: TGTGCCAGCAGCCCCCCCGGGCGGTTGAACACCGGGGAGCTGTTTTTT
v_call: TRBV7-2
d_call: NA
clone_size: many
j_call: TRBJ2-2

cdr3_aa: CASSKQRFSDNSPLHF
cdr3_nt: TGTGCCAGCAGCAAGCAGCGTTTCAGCGATAATTCACCCCTCCACTTT
v_call: TRBV7-6
d_call: NA
clone_size: NA
j_call: TRBJ1-6

cdr3_aa: CASSIGLHYEQYF
cdr3_nt: TGTGCCAGTAGTATTGGGTTGCACTACGAGCAGTACTTC
v_call: TRBV19
d_call: NA
clone_size: NA
j_call: TRBJ2-7

cdr3_aa: CASSNRDRGSKNIQYF
cdr3_nt: TGTGCCAGCAGCAACCGGGACAGGGGTTCCAAAAACATTCAGTACTTC
v_call: TRBV5-8
d_call: TRBD1
clone_size: many
j_call: TRBJ2-4

cdr3_aa: CASRGSGGGGFF
cdr3_nt: TGTGCCAGCAGGGGGAGCGGGGGGGGTGGGTTCTTC
v_call: TRBV12-3/TRBV12-4
d_call: TRBD2
clone_size: few
j_call: TRBJ2-1

cdr3_aa: CASSLAPGARQPLHF
cdr3_nt: TGTGCCAGCAGCTTAGCGCCGGGGGCACGTCAGCCCCTGCATTTT
v_call: TRBV7-2
d_call: NA
clone_size: few
j_call: TRBJ1-5

cdr3_aa: CANSLVDWRSGNTIYF
cdr3_nt: TGTGCCAACAGCTTAGTTGACTGGCGCTCTGGAAACACCATATATTTT
v_call: TRBV7-9
d_call: NA
clone_size: once
j_call: TRBJ1-3

cdr3_aa: CASSLNRMFEFF
cdr3_nt: TGCGCCAGCAGCTTAAACAGAATGTTTGAGTTCTTC
v_call: TRBV5-1
d_call: NA
clone_size: few
j_call: TRBJ2-1

cdr3_aa: CASSFGGSGTEAFF
cdr3_nt: TGTGCCAGCAGCTTCGGGGGGTCGGGCACTGAAGCTTTCTTT
v_call: TRBV5-5
d_call: NA
clone_size: NA
j_call: TRBJ1-1

cdr3_aa: CASSLASGGPDAEAFF
cdr3_nt: TGTGCCAGCAGCTTAGCGTCGGGGGGGCCGGACGCTGAAGCTTTCTTT
v_call: TRBV7-8
d_call: NA
clone_size: NA
j_call: TRBJ1-1

cdr3_aa: CASSQDRTGQSSYNEQLF
cdr3_nt: TGTGCCAGCAGCCAAGATCGTACAGGTCAGAGCTCCTACAATGAGCAGCTCTTC
v_call: TRBV3-1
d_call: NA
clone_size: once
j_call: TRBJ2-1

cdr3_aa: CASSSDATGGYTF
cdr3_nt: TGCGCCAGCAGCTCGGACGCCACAGGTGGCTACACCTTC
v_call: TRBV5-1
d_call: NA
clone_size: few
j_call: TRBJ1-2

cdr3_aa: CASSYTREDTEAFF
cdr3_nt: TGTGCCAGCAGTTACACCAGGGAGGACACTGAAGCTTTCTTT
v_call: TRBV6-5
d_call: NA
clone_size: NA
j_call: TRBJ1-1

cdr3_aa: CASSHPGQGIYEQYF
cdr3_nt: TGCGCCAGCAGTCATCCGGGACAGGGCATATACGAGCAGTACTTC
v_call: TRBV4-1
d_call: TRBD1
clone_size: NA
j_call: TRBJ2-7

cdr3_aa: CSARDPHRGSFNQPQHF
cdr3_nt: TGCAGTGCTAGAGATCCCCACAGGGGCTCGTTCAATCAGCCCCAGCATTTT
v_call: TRBV20-1
d_call: TRBD1
clone_size: few
j_call: TRBJ1-5

cdr3_aa: CASSFGQLNSPLHF
cdr3_nt: TGTGCCAGCAGTTTCGGACAGCTTAATTCACCCCTCCACTTT
v_call: TRBV12-3/TRBV12-4
d_call: NA
clone_size: NA
j_call: TRBJ1-6

cdr3_aa: CASSGLREQYF
cdr3_nt: TGTGCCAGCAGTGGACTGAGGGAGCAGTACTTC
v_call: TRBV25-1
d_call: NA
clone_size: many
j_call: TRBJ2-7

cdr3_aa: CASSPDRVYNYGYTF
cdr3_nt: TGTGCCAGCAGTCCTGACAGGGTATACAACTATGGCTACACCTTC
v_call: TRBV12-3/TRBV12-4
d_call: TRBD1
clone_size: NA
j_call: TRBJ1-2